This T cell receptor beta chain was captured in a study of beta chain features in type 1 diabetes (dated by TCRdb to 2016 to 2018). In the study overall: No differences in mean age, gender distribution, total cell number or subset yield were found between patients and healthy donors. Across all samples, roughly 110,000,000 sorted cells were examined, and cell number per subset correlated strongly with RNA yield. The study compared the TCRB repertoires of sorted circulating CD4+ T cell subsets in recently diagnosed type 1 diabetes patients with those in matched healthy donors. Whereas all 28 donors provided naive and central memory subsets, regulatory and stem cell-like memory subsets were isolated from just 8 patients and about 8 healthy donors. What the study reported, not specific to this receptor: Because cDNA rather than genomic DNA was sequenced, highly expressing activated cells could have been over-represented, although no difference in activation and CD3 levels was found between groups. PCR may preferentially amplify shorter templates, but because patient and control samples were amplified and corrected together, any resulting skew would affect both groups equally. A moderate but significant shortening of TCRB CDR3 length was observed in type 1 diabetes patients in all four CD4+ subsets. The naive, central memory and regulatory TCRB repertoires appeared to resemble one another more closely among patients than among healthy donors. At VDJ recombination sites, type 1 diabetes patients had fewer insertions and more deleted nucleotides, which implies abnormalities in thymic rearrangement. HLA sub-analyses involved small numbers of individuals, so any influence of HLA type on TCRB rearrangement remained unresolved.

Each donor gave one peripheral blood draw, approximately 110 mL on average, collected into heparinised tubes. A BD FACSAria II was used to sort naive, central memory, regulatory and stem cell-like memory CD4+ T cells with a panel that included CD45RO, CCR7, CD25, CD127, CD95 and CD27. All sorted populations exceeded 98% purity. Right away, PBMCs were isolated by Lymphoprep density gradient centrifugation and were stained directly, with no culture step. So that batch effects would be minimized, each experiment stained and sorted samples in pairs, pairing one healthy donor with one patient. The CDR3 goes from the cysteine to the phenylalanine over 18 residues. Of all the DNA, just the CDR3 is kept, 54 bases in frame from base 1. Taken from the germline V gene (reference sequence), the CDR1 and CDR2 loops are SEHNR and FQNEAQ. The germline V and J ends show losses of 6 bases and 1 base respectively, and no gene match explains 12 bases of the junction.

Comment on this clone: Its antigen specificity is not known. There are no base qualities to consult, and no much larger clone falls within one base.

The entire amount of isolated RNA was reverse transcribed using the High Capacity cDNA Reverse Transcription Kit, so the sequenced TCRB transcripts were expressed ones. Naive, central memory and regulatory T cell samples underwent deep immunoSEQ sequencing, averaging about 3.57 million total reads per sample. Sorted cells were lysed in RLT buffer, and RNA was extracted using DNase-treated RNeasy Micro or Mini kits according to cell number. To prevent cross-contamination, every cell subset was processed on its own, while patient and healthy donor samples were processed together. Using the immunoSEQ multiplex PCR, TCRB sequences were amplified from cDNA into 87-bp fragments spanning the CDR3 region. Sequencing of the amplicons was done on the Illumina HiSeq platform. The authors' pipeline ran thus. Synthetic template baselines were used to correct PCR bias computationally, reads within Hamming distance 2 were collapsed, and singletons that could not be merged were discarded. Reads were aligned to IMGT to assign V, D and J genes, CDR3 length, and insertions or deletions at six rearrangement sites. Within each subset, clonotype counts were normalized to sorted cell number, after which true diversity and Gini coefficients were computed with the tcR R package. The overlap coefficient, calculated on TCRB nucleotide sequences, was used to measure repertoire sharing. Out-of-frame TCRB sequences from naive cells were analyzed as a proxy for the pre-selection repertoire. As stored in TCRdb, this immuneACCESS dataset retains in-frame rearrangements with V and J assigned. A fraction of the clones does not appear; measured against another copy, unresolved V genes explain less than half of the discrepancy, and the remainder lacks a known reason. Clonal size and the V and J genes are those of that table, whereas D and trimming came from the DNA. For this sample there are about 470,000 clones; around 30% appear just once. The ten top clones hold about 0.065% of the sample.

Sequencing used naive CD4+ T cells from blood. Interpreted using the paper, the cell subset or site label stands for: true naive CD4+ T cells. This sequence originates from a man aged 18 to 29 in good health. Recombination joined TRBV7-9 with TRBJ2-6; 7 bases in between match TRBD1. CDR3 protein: CASRIVRQGPSGANVLTF. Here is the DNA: TGTGCCAGCAGAATAGTGAGACAGGGCCCGTCTGGGGCCAACGTCCTGACTTTC.